Listed below are T cell receptor beta chains from one sample, sequenced in a study of CD8 T cells in Susac syndrome. Using its own MiXCR run on the immunoSEQ multiplex PCR reads, TCRdb lists one record per CDR3 protein. Here the sample spans some 99,000 distinct CDR3 sequences, roughly 94% being singletons. The sequenced material came from CD4+ T cells from PBMCs. Every receptor here comes from a human donor with Susac syndrome. Each CDR3 is given with its conserved first and last residue. Each record gives: V gene, D gene, clone size, CDR3 length, J gene, CDR3 DNA, CDR3 protein. A D gene is named only where the DNA matches it firmly. Size is omitted from some rows. Given values are once, few, many or a class for expanded clones.

v_gene: TRBV29-1
d_gene: -
abundance: -
len: 11
j_gene: TRBJ1-1
CDR3nt: TGCAGCGCCGCCCCCGGGGGGCCGGCTTTCTTT
CDR3aa: CSAAPGGPAFF

v_gene: TRBV7-9
d_gene: TRBD1
abundance: -
len: 16
j_gene: TRBJ2-1
CDR3nt: TGTGCCAGCAGCTTTAGGGACAGGGGGTCCTACAATGAGCAGTTCTTC
CDR3aa: CASSFRDRGSYNEQFF

v_gene: TRBV30
d_gene: -
abundance: -
len: 12
j_gene: TRBJ1-1
CDR3nt: TGTGCCTGGAGTACAGCGAACACTGAAGCTTTCTTT
CDR3aa: CAWSTANTEAFF

v_gene: TRBV7-2
d_gene: TRBD2
abundance: -
len: 16
j_gene: TRBJ2-4
CDR3nt: TGTGCCAGCAGCTTGGCTAGCGGGTCAGCCAAAAACATTCAGTACTTC
CDR3aa: CASSLASGSAKNIQYF

v_gene: TRBV20-1
d_gene: -
abundance: -
len: 15
j_gene: TRBJ1-6
CDR3nt: TGCAGTGCGAGGATGGGATTTTTGAGTAATTCACCCCTCCACTTT
CDR3aa: CSARMGFLSNSPLHF

v_gene: TRBV5-6
d_gene: TRBD2
abundance: -
len: 16
j_gene: TRBJ2-7
CDR3nt: TGTGCCAGCAGCGCCACGCCCGGGACTACCCTCTACGAGCAGTACTTC
CDR3aa: CASSATPGTTLYEQYF

v_gene: TRBV19
d_gene: -
abundance: -
len: 16
j_gene: TRBJ2-7
CDR3nt: TGTGCCAGTCTTCGGGTGCATTCGGGAAGATCCTACGAGCAGTACTTC
CDR3aa: CASLRVHSGRSYEQYF

v_gene: TRBV27
d_gene: -
abundance: once
len: 14
j_gene: TRBJ2-7
CDR3nt: TGTGCCAGCACCCCCGGACGGAACTCCTACGAGCAGTACTTC
CDR3aa: CASTPGRNSYEQYF

v_gene: TRBV20-1
d_gene: -
abundance: -
len: 14
j_gene: TRBJ1-2
CDR3nt: TGCAGTGCTAGAAACGTACAGGAGAACTATGGCTACACCTTC
CDR3aa: CSARNVQENYGYTF

v_gene: TRBV28
d_gene: -
abundance: -
len: 14
j_gene: TRBJ2-7
CDR3nt: TGTGCCAGCAGTCCCCCCGGCGGCCTCTACGAGCAGTACTTC
CDR3aa: CASSPPGGLYEQYF

v_gene: TRBV29-1
d_gene: TRBD2
abundance: -
len: 14
j_gene: TRBJ2-1
CDR3nt: TGCAGCGTTGGCCAGCGGGGGGGCGGCAATGAGCAGTTCTTC
CDR3aa: CSVGQRGGGNEQFF

v_gene: TRBV25-1
d_gene: -
abundance: -
len: 15
j_gene: TRBJ1-4
CDR3nt: TGTGCCAGCATATGGTCGGGGACGGCTGAAGAAAAACTGTTTTTT
CDR3aa: CASIWSGTAEEKLFF

v_gene: TRBV30
d_gene: -
abundance: -
len: 15
j_gene: TRBJ2-6
CDR3nt: TGTGCCGGGGGGGGACAGCTCTCTGGGGCCAACGTCCTGACTTTC
CDR3aa: CAGGGQLSGANVLTF

v_gene: TRBV15
d_gene: TRBD1
abundance: -
len: 16
j_gene: TRBJ1-5
CDR3nt: TGTGCCACCAGCAGAGAGGGACAGGGGGCCCGTCAGCCCCAGCATTTT
CDR3aa: CATSREGQGARQPQHF

v_gene: TRBV5-1
d_gene: -
abundance: -
len: 15
j_gene: TRBJ2-5
CDR3nt: TGCGCCAGCAGCTTGGGAGGTTACAACTCAAAGACCCAGTACTTC
CDR3aa: CASSLGGYNSKTQYF

v_gene: TRBV27
d_gene: -
abundance: -
len: 14
j_gene: TRBJ1-1
CDR3nt: TGTGCCAGCAGACCTCAGGGACATAGAACTGAAGCTTTCTTT
CDR3aa: CASRPQGHRTEAFF

v_gene: TRBV30
d_gene: TRBD2
abundance: -
len: 11
j_gene: TRBJ2-1
CDR3nt: TGTGCCTGGAGTGTACGGGGGGATGAGTTCTTC
CDR3aa: CAWSVRGDEFF

v_gene: TRBV7-2
d_gene: TRBD2
abundance: -
len: 15
j_gene: TRBJ2-3
CDR3nt: TGTGCCAGCACCCAGGGGCTAGCGGGGGCAGATACGCAGTATTTT
CDR3aa: CASTQGLAGADTQYF

v_gene: TRBV23-1
d_gene: TRBD1
abundance: -
len: 17
j_gene: TRBJ1-4
CDR3nt: TGCGCCAGCAGTCAAGCTCCTGGACAGGGAACTAATGAAAAACTGTTTTTT
CDR3aa: CASSQAPGQGTNEKLFF

v_gene: TRBV12-3/TRBV12-4
d_gene: -
abundance: -
len: 19
j_gene: TRBJ2-5
CDR3nt: TGTGCCAGCAGTTTAGTTAGGAAGGGTCCCAACAACGCTGTGGAGACCCAGTACTTC
CDR3aa: CASSLVRKGPNNAVETQYF

v_gene: TRBV27
d_gene: -
abundance: -
len: 14
j_gene: TRBJ1-5
CDR3nt: TGTGCCAGCAGTTTAGAGGGGGGTAATCAGCCCCAGCATTTT
CDR3aa: CASSLEGGNQPQHF

v_gene: TRBV20-1
d_gene: -
abundance: -
len: 11
j_gene: TRBJ1-1
CDR3nt: TGCAGTGCTAGAGGCCTCACTGAAGCTTTCTTT
CDR3aa: CSARGLTEAFF

v_gene: TRBV7-8
d_gene: TRBD1
abundance: -
len: 15
j_gene: TRBJ2-7
CDR3nt: TGTGCCAGCAGCCCCGACCACGACAGGGCGGCCGAGCAGTACTTC
CDR3aa: CASSPDHDRAAEQYF

v_gene: TRBV7-3
d_gene: -
abundance: -
len: 13
j_gene: TRBJ1-1
CDR3nt: TGTGCCAGCAGCAGCGGGGCAAACACTGAAGCTTTCTTT
CDR3aa: CASSSGANTEAFF

v_gene: TRBV15
d_gene: TRBD1
abundance: -
len: 15
j_gene: TRBJ2-3
CDR3nt: TGTGCCACCCGCCAGGGGACAGGGAGCACAGATACGCAGTATTTT
CDR3aa: CATRQGTGSTDTQYF

v_gene: TRBV5-4
d_gene: -
abundance: -
len: 13
j_gene: TRBJ1-2
CDR3nt: TGTGCCAGCAAGCCAGGGAAAAGTTATGGCTACACCTTC
CDR3aa: CASKPGKSYGYTF

v_gene: TRBV10-3
d_gene: -
abundance: -
len: 13
j_gene: TRBJ2-3
CDR3nt: TGTGCCATCGGGGGCGGGGGCACAGATACGCAGTATTTT
CDR3aa: CAIGGGGTDTQYF

v_gene: TRBV12-3/TRBV12-4
d_gene: -
abundance: -
len: 12
j_gene: TRBJ1-2
CDR3nt: TGTGCCAGCAGAACTGGTTCTTATGGCTACACCTTC
CDR3aa: CASRTGSYGYTF

v_gene: TRBV2
d_gene: -
abundance: -
len: 14
j_gene: TRBJ1-2
CDR3nt: TGTGCCAGCAGTGAAGGGGACGGCAACTATGGCTACACCTTC
CDR3aa: CASSEGDGNYGYTF

v_gene: TRBV15
d_gene: -
abundance: -
len: 15
j_gene: TRBJ1-5
CDR3nt: TGTGCCACCAGCAGAGACAGGGCGAACAATCAGCCCCAGCATTTT
CDR3aa: CATSRDRANNQPQHF

v_gene: TRBV12-3/TRBV12-4
d_gene: -
abundance: -
len: 12
j_gene: TRBJ1-1
CDR3nt: TGTGCCAGCAGACTTGGGGCGGGTGGGGCTTTCTTT
CDR3aa: CASRLGAGGAFF